The clone carrying this TCR beta chain appeared a few times. Antigen unknown. These data originate in a study of response to subunit inactivated influenza vaccine. The CDR3 length is 13 residues. The V gene lost 5 bases and the J gene lost 4 bases, with 12 bases spanning the gap. The germline gives CDR1 LNHNV, CDR2 YYDKDF (reference sequence). Overall study results and limits: Each seasonal flu vaccination may recruit only limited new T cells, authors suggested.

TCRdb passed the RT-PCR reads through MiXCR, listing each CDR3 protein once. Seen here are some 500,000 distinct CDR3 sequences, under 15% observed once, and the top ten hold around 13%. V usage is TRBV15 and J usage is TRBJ2-7; a possible D gene is TRBD1 (5 bases). The origin of this receptor is a man aged 50 or older who received an inactivated influenza vaccine. Sequenced material: PBMCs from blood, taken 35 to 45 days after vaccination. CDR3 sequence (DNA): TGTGCCACCAGCCCTGCAGGGTATTACGAGCAGTACTTC. This codes for CATSPAGYYEQYF.